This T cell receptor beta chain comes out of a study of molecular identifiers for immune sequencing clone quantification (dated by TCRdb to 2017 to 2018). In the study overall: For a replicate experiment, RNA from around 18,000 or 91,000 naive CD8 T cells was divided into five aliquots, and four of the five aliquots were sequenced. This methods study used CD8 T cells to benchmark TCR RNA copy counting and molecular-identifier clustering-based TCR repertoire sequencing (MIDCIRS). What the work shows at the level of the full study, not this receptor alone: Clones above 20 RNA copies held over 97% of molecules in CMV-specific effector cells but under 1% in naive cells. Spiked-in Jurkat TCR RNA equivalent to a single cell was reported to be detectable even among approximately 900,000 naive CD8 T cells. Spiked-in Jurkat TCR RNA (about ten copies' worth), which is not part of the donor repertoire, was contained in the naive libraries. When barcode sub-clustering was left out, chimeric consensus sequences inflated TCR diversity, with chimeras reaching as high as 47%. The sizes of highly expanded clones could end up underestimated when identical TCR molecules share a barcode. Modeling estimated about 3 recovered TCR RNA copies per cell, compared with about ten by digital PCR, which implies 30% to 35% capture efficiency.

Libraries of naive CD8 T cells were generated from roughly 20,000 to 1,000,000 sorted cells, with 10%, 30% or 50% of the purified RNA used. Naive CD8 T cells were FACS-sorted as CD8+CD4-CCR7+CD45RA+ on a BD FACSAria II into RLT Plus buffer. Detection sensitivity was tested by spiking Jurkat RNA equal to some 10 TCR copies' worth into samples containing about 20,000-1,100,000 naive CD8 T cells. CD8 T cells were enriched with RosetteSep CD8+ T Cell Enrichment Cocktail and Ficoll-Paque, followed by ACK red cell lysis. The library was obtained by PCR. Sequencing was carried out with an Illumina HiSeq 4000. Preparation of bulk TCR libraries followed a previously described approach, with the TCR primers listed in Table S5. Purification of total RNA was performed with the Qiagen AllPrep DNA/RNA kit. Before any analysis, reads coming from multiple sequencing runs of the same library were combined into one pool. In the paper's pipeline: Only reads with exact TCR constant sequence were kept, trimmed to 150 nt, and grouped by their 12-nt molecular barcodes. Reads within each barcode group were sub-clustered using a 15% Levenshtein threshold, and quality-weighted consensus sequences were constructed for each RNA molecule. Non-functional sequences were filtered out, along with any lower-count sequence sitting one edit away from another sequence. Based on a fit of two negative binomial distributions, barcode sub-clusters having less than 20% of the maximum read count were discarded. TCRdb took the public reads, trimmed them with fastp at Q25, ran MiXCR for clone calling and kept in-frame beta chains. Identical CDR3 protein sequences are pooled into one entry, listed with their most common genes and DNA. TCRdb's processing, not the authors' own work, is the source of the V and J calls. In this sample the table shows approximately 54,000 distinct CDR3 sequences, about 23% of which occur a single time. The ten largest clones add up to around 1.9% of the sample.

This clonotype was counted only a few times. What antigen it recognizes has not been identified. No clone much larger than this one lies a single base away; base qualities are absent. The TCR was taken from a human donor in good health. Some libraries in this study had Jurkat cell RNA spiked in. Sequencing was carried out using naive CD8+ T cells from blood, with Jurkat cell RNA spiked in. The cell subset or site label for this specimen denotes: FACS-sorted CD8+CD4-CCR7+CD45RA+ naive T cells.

CDR3 protein: CSAQTGSATEAFF. The DNA reads TGCAGCGCCCAAACCGGTAGCGCTACTGAAGCTTTCTTT. In this chain, TRBV29-1 is recombined with TRBJ1-1; no D gene can be assigned with confidence. Including the terminal cysteine and phenylalanine, the CDR3 comprises 13 residues. Kept here is only the CDR3 DNA, which spans 39 bases and is read in frame from base 1. V is shortened by 7 bases, J by 5 bases, and the region joining them spans 17 bases. Sequences SQVTM (CDR1) and ANQGSEA (CDR2) are obtained from the germline V gene.